This paragraph covers one T cell receptor (beta chain) sequence. This clonotype was observed a few times. Its antigen target is currently unknown. Base quality data are lacking; no much larger clone is found one base away. TCRbeta repertoires were quantified from mRNA rather than genomic DNA, which captures expressed receptors. Without cell sorting, buffy coat leukocytes were collected into Trizol, and RNA was extracted using the Direct-zol RNA MiniPrep Plus kit. EDTA blood tubes were spun right away at 4 degrees C to separate plasma, buffy coat and red blood cells. These data come from a study of robustness of blood B and T cell sequencing listed by TCRdb under 2018. Study-wide context: The goal of the study was to find out how much peripheral blood is required to reliably describe the TCRbeta and IgG repertoires of an individual. As technical replicates, two replicate TCRbeta cDNA libraries were made from one shared RNA pool taken from a single 10 ml draw. TCRbeta and IgG repertoires were quantified in each of the ten or so independently drawn blood samples.

Including the terminal cysteine and phenylalanine, the CDR3 comprises 16 residues. Only CDR3 DNA remains: 48 bases, in frame from the first base. V is trimmed back by 4 bases and J by 9 bases, and the junction contains 10 bases that no gene match accounts for. Based on the germline V gene, the CDR1 and CDR2 sequences are LGHNA and YNFKEQ. Paper-wide results and their limitations: Between the technical replicate libraries, 90% to 95% of the top 10,000 TCRbeta clonotypes in one library were also present in the other library. The 1,000 most abundant TCRbeta clonotypes from the pooled draws were detected in every single 10 ml sample. Immediate fractionation was required for EDTA tubes, so the use of EDTA tubes in multi-site collections was limited. When 3 or 4 tubes (roughly 28-45 ml blood) were combined, saturation was approached in coverage of the top 10,000 TCRbeta clonotypes. Pooling tubes did not make the overlap of rare TCRbeta clonotypes any better, which implies that much larger blood volumes would be needed to capture those rare clonotypes. TCRbeta rarefaction curves did not fully plateau, suggesting under-sequencing or many low-abundance clonotypes. Evidence of cross-contamination, likely resulting from batch processing, was observed in one pair of TCRbeta libraries, and the UMI-sequence pairs shared between the two libraries were removed.

Libraries were constructed by PCR. The instrument given in TCRdb is Illumina MiSeq. SMARTScribe reverse transcriptase and a 5' template-switch oligo, by which a universal priming site was added, were used for cDNA synthesis. A 12-nucleotide random unique molecular identifier (UMI) was carried by the template-switch oligo, and each cDNA molecule was tagged with this UMI. During reverse transcription, TCRbeta transcripts were targeted using chain-specific reverse primers. Residual template-switch adapters were removed by uracil DNA glycosylase treatment, and cDNA was purified using a Qiagen MinElute kit. For the first PCR, KAPA HiFi HotStart ReadyMix was used for around 25 cycles, with amplification split across four 50 ul reactions containing step-out primers. Before any further amplification, the products of the first-round PCR were gel-purified. Illumina Nextera adapters were added in a second 8-cycle PCR, after which libraries were purified and pooled. A 50-nucleotide 5' read captured the UMI barcode for each TCRbeta molecule. The study's processing was this. The MIGEC toolkit was used to group reads by UMI into consensus reads. PEAR was used to merge forward and reverse consensus reads into final reads. A custom decontamination script removed identical UMI-sequence pairs shared across libraries, treating them as cross-sample contamination. MIGMAP, a wrapper around IgBLAST, was used for V(D)J assignment and CDR3 extraction. TCR clonotypes were defined by identical V gene, J gene and CDR3 amino acid sequence; CDR1 and CDR2 were not sequenced. TCRdb reprocessed the public reads (quality trimming at Q25 with fastp, clone calling with MiXCR) and kept in-frame beta chains. One record per CDR3 amino acid sequence lists the most common genes and DNA. For this entry, the V and J calls and clone size follow TCRdb and not the study's own pipeline. This sample is represented by a few thousand distinct CDR3 sequences; 45% to 60% of them were singletons. 20% to 25% of the sample goes to the ten largest clones.

The receptor comes from a human donor in good health. Recombination joined TRBV4-2 with TRBJ1-4, with 11 middle bases fitting TRBD1. Sequencing was performed on peripheral blood. The CDR3 corresponds to CASSPKEGTGGQKLFF. The nucleotide sequence is given as TGTGCCAGCAGCCCAAAGGAGGGGACAGGGGGGCAAAAACTGTTTTTT.